This T cell receptor (beta chain) was sequenced during a study of graft-versus-host responses after intestinal transplantation. This clone was seen only once. Antigen specificity is unknown. The method was immunoSEQ multiplex PCR; TCRdb's version includes in-frame clones alone and lacks a portion of them. Among over 100,000 clones listed, about 93% were seen once. This specimen was unstimulated CD4+ T cells sorted from spleen or lymph node cells, taken before intestinal transplant. This sequence originates from a human donor who received an intestinal transplant.

CDR3 region: CASSFLDGQGNEQFF. The CDR3 nucleotides are TGTGCCAGCAGTTTCCTAGACGGACAGGGGAATGAGCAGTTCTTC. The rearrangement uses TRBV28 and TRBJ2-1; 9 nucleotides match TRBD1. The CDR3 covers 15 residues. The germline CDR1 and CDR2 sequences are MDHEN and SYDVKM. Unmatched junction bases numbered 7, after V lost 3 bases and J lost 7 bases.